This T cell receptor beta chain was recovered during a study of blood T cell repertoires in COVID-19. At the level of the study: Whether acute or convalescent, the COVID-19 samples came from the United States, Italy and Spain. PBMCs, B-cell-depleted T cells, or T cells were the source of the cDNA or gDNA that made up the material.

Per the original methods: The assay estimated nucleated cells by amplifying reference gene primers. Assay: immunoSEQ multiplex PCR; the TCRdb copy retains only in-frame clones and omits some. V and J calls and clone size follow that table, whereas D and trimming were derived from the DNA. The sample contains 130,000 to 150,000 clones, roughly 82% of which appear only once. The V and J ends lost 5 bases and 7 bases respectively, with 15 bases between them. The CDR3 has 13 residues. V usage is TRBV12-3 or TRBV12-4 and J usage is TRBJ2-7, with D perhaps TRBD2 (6 bases). The origin of this receptor is a human donor in a cohort sampled during active COVID-19. Specimen: peripheral blood. As DNA, the CDR3 is TGTGCCAGCAGTCTGGCGGGAAGTGGAGAGCAGTACGTC. Its translation: CASSLAGSGEQYV.